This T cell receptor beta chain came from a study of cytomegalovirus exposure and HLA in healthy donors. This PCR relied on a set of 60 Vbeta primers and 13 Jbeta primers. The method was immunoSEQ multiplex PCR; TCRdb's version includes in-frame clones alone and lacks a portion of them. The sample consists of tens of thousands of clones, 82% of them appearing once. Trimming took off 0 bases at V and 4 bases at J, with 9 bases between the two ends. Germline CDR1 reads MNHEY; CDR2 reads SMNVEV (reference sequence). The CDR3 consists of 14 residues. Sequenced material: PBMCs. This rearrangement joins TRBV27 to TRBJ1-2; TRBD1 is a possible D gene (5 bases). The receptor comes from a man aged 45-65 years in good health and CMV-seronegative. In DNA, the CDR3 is TGTGCCAGCAGTTTATCGTTGCAGGGCTATGGCTACACCTTC. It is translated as CASSLSLQGYGYTF.